This TCR beta chain was sequenced for a study of Graves' ophthalmopathy and Graves' hyperthyroidism. Broader study findings: With a specificity of under 85% and a sensitivity of 60% to 71%, the model predicted ophthalmopathy progression.

Among the exclusions were patients with other autoimmune diseases, uncontrolled infections, pregnancy or lactation. This clonotype occurred many times. Its specificity is not known. For repertoire sequencing, the TCR beta CDR3 regions were amplified from RNA transcripts. Following a first-round RT-PCR that used HTBI primers, a second-round multiplex PCR was carried out. TCRdb called the multiplex PCR reads again in MiXCR, with one record for every CDR3 protein. The sample shows hundreds of thousands of distinct CDR3 sequences, roughly 21% of them seen only once. The CDR3 runs 14 residues. The V gene's germline CDR1 is MNHNS and CDR2 SASEGT. With V trimmed by 7 bases and J by 3 bases, 6 bases remained unmatched.

The receptor was derived from a woman between 45 and 65 years old with Graves' ophthalmopathy. The material sequenced was peripheral blood. The J gene is TRBJ2-7, the V gene TRBV6-1; 10 nucleotides align to TRBD1. DNA for the CDR3: TGTGCCAGCACCCCGGGACAGGGGATCTACGAGCAGTACTTC. Translating it yields CASTPGQGIYEQYF.